Below, 12 T cell receptor beta chains from the same sample are listed, as sequenced in a study of blood T cell repertoires in COVID-19. Assay used: immunoSEQ multiplex PCR; TCRdb lists only in-frame clones, some missing. This sample has approximately 290,000 clones; around 82% occur once, and the top ten carry around 14%. The sample consisted of peripheral blood. The receptor source for this set is a person aged 70 to 85 with COVID-19, enrolled during active disease.

The V call is TRBV5-1, the J call TRBJ1-1; D unresolved. Trimming shortened V by 4 bases and J by 7 bases, and 14 bases separated the two germline ends. CDR3 length equals 13 residues. Per the germline V gene, CDR1 is SGHRS and CDR2 is YFSETQ. CDR3 DNA: TGCGCCAGCAGCCTACGGCAGGATTTTGAAGCTTTCTTT. Translation gives CASSLRQDFEAFF. The full variable domain, completed using reference TRBV5-1 and TRBJ1-1, is KAGVTQTPRYLIKTRGQQVTLSCSPISGHRSVSWYQQTPGQGLQFLFEYFSETQRNKGNFPGRFSGRQFSNSRSEMNVSTLELGDSALYLCASSLRQDFEAFFGQGTRLTVV.

V usage is TRBV2 and J usage is TRBJ2-1; 10 bases match TRBD1. This CDR3 is 18 amino acids long. CDR1 SNHLY and CDR2 FYNNEI come from the germline V gene. Losses at the gene ends were 6 bases for V and 8 bases for J; bases not matched to a gene: 19. The CDR3, as DNA: TGTGCCAGCAGAGCACCCAACATTAAGACAGGGGGCAGCTATGAGCAGTTCTTC. Its translation: CASRAPNIKTGGSYEQFF.

The chain is built from TRBV5-1 and TRBJ2-3, with 13 nucleotides matching TRBD2. The CDR3 length is 17 residues. The germline CDR1 and CDR2 sequences are SGHRS and YFSETQ. After removal of 2 bases from V and 6 bases from J, the junction contained 9 bases not matched to a gene. The DNA of the CDR3 is TGCGCCAGCAGCTTAGGACTAGCGGGAGCGGGGGAGGATACGCAGTATTTT. It specifies CASSLGLAGAGEDTQYF.

This CDR3 is CASSHNAQDRGHPNEKLFF. The CDR3 DNA follows: TGTGCCAGCAGTCACAACGCCCAGGACAGGGGGCATCCTAATGAAAAACTGTTTTTT. V and J are TRBV21-1 and TRBJ1-4; TRBD1, as called in the table, went unchecked against the DNA. TRBV21-1 is designated a pseudogene. There are 19 residues in the CDR3.

The rearrangement joins TRBV4-3 to TRBJ1-1, with 9 positions matching TRBD1. Germline CDR1 LGHNA, CDR2 YSLEER. Unmatched junction bases numbered 9, after V lost 0 bases and J lost 1 base. The CDR3 extends over 18 amino acids. The chain's CDR3 is CASSQEFTGGTGNTEAFF. CDR3 in DNA: TGCGCCAGCAGCCAAGAATTCACAGGGGGCACAGGGAACACTGAAGCTTTCTTT.

This sequence joins TRBV19 and TRBJ1-6, with D hard to call. Germline V gene sequence: CDR1 LNHDA, CDR2 SQIVND (reference sequence). Trimming left V 5 bases short and J 0 bases short, with 14 bases between. This CDR3 is built from 17 residues. The CDR3 DNA reads as TGTGCCAGTAGTTACAGCCTGATATTCTCCTATAATTCACCCCTCCACTTT. Translating gives CASSYSLIFSYNSPLHF.

The chain recombines TRBV6-5 with TRBJ2-3; weak D call: TRBD1 (6 bases). Germline V gives CDR1 MNHEY, CDR2 SVGAGI. The CDR3 is made up of 15 amino acids. The V end was cut by 2 bases, the J end by 0 bases, with 9 bases between. The CDR3 here is CASSYHRASTDTQYF. The DNA for the CDR3 is TGTGCCAGCAGTTACCACAGGGCTAGCACAGATACGCAGTATTTT.

V and J are TRBV12-5 and TRBJ1-2; D perhaps matches TRBD1 (6 bases). V dropped 1 base and J dropped 8 bases, with 23 bases sitting between them. Germline V gene sequence: CDR1 LGHNT, CDR2 FRNRAP. This CDR3 has 17 residues. Written as DNA, the CDR3 is TGTGCTAGTGGTTTGGATCAACTACACAGGGAGGGTCGGGGCTACACCTTC. It encodes CASGLDQLHREGRGYTF.

The rearrangement links TRBV5-6 to TRBJ1-6, with 7 positions matching TRBD1. Germline CDR1 reads SGHDT; CDR2 reads YYEEEE. V dropped 3 bases and J dropped 0; count of bases not matched to a gene: 6. The CDR3 has 17 residues. CDR3 protein: CASSSRRDSSYNSPLHF. The CDR3 DNA follows: TGTGCCAGCAGCTCGAGACGGGACAGCTCCTATAATTCACCCCTCCACTTT.

This chain connects TRBV19 to TRBJ1-1, with TRBD1 identical over 8 bases. After removal of 6 bases from V and 1 base from J, the junction contained 7 bases not matched to a gene. The CDR3 covers 15 residues. Germline V lookup: CDR1 LNHDA, CDR2 SQIVND (reference sequence). The CDR3 sequence: CASRIRGQGNTEAFF. In DNA, the CDR3 is TGTGCCAGTAGGATCAGGGGGCAGGGGAACACTGAAGCTTTCTTT.

For the CDR3, the DNA is TGTGCCAGCAGCCCACGGACTAGCGGATACACAGATACGCAGTATTTT. Protein sequence: CASSPRTSGYTDTQYF. This chain joins TRBV5-6 and TRBJ2-3; the match to TRBD2 covers 10 bases. V lost 4 bases, J lost 2 bases, and 7 bases stayed unmatched. CDR1 is SGHDT, CDR2 YYEEEE, per germline. The CDR3 is 16 residues long.

Concerning this clone itself: The same CDR3 also results from other DNA sequences found in this sample. The rearrangement uses TRBV5-1 and TRBJ2-7; TRBD2 aligns across 15 bases. Germline CDR1 SGHRS, CDR2 YFSETQ. The CDR3 is 15 residues long. The V segment lost 4 bases and the J segment 3 bases; nucleotides outside the gene matches: 2. In nucleotides, the CDR3 is TGCGCCAGCAGCCCGGGACTAGCGGGAGGCTACGAGCAGTACTTC. Residues: CASSPGLAGGYEQYF.